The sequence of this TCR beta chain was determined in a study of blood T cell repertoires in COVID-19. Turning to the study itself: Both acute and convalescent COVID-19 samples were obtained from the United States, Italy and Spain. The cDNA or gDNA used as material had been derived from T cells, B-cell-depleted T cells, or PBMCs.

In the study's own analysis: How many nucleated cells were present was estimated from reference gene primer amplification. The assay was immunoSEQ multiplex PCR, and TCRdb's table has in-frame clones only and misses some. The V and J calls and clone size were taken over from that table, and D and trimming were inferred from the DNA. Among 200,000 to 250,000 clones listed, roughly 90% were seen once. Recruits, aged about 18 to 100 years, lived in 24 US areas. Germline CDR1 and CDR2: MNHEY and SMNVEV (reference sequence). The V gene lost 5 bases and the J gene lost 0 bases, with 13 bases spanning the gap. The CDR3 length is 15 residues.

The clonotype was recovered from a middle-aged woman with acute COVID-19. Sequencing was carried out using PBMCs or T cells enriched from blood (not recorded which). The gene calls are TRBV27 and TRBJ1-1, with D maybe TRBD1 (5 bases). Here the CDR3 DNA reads TGTGCCAGCAGTCCCGCCGGACATATGAACACTGAAGCTTTCTTT. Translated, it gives CASSPAGHMNTEAFF.